The rows below give T cell receptor beta chains drawn from one sample of a study of blood T cell repertoires in COVID-19. Some clones are missing from TCRdb's copy, which holds only in-frame ones; the method was immunoSEQ multiplex PCR. The data show roughly 250,000 clones, with roughly 87% seen just once and roughly 7% held by the top ten. The sequencing sample was made of peripheral blood. All receptors come from a man aged 55-75 years who had recovered from COVID-19. Both conserved end residues are part of each CDR3. Fields, in order: D gene, J gene, clone size, V gene, CDR3 length, CDR3 DNA, CDR3 protein. D genes are given only for firm matches. Not all rows give a size; the values are once, few, many and, for expanded clones, a class.

>-|TRBJ1-5|-|TRBV2|17
TGTGCCAGCAGTGGGAGCCCAGGGTATTGGAGCAATCAGCCCCAGCATTTT
CASSGSPGYWSNQPQHF
>-|TRBJ1-6|-|TRBV7-9|15
TGTGCCAGCGGCCTTTCTAGGGGCTATAATTCACCCCTCCACTTT
CASGLSRGYNSPLHF
>-|TRBJ1-2|-|TRBV27|13
TGTGCCAGCAGTTTATCGTGGGGCAATGGCTACACCTTC
CASSLSWGNGYTF
>TRBD1|TRBJ2-3|-|TRBV9|13
TGTGCCAGCAGCGTAGACGAGGCAGGGGGACCCTCTTTT
CASSVDEAGGPSF
>-|TRBJ2-5|few|TRBV10-1|13
TGCGCCAGCAGTGATACGGTTGTTGGGACCCAGTACTTC
CASSDTVVGTQYF
>-|TRBJ1-4|-|TRBV5-6|15
TGTGCCAGCAGCCTGAACAGGGCAACTAATGAAAAACTGTTTTTT
CASSLNRATNEKLFF
>TRBD1|TRBJ2-3|-|TRBV11-2|15
TGTGCCAGCAGCTACAGGGGGCTAGGCGCAGATACGCAGTATTTT
CASSYRGLGADTQYF
>TRBD2|TRBJ2-3|-|TRBV3-1/TRBV3-2|19
TGTGCCAGCAGCCAAGGGAGCGGGGGGGCCATTTTAAGCACAGATACGCAGTATTTT
CASSQGSGGAILSTDTQYF
>TRBD2|TRBJ2-7|-|TRBV15|16
TGTGCCACCAGCAGAGATCATAGCGGGGCGATCTACGAGCAGTACTTC
CATSRDHSGAIYEQYF
>TRBD1|TRBJ2-3|few|TRBV3-1/TRBV3-2|14
TGTGCCAGCAGCCAGTGGCAGGGGGCAGATACGCAGTATTTT
CASSQWQGADTQYF
>TRBD2|TRBJ2-2|-|TRBV6-5|15
TGTGCCAGCAGTCTCGGGGGGTGGAACACCGGGGAGCTGTTTTTT
CASSLGGWNTGELFF
>-|TRBJ2-5|-|TRBV5-1|14
TGCGCCAGCAGCTTGGGACAGGGAGGAGAGACCCAGTACTTC
CASSLGQGGETQYF
>-|TRBJ1-4|-|TRBV23-1|18
TGCGCCAGCAGTCAAGAACTGTGGCCCAGACTATCTAATGAAAAACTGTTTTTT
CASSQELWPRLSNEKLFF
>TRBD1|TRBJ1-1|-|TRBV7-9|15
TGTGCCAGCAGCCCTGATCGGGACAGGGGGCTTTGGGCTTTCTTT
CASSPDRDRGLWAFF
>TRBD2|TRBJ2-5|-|TRBV5-1|16
TGCGCCAGCAGCCCAGGGACTAGCGGGGATGTGGAGACCCAGTACTTC
CASSPGTSGDVETQYF
>-|TRBJ2-2|-|TRBV18|15
TGTGCCAGCTCACCACAGGCAGGTGGGACCGGGGAGCTGTTTTTT
CASSPQAGGTGELFF
>-|TRBJ1-3|-|TRBV2|15
TGTGCCAGCAGTGGTCGGGGAAACTCTGGAAACACCATATATTTT
CASSGRGNSGNTIYF
>-|TRBJ2-3|-|TRBV4-1|17
TGCGCCAGCAGCCAAGGACAGACCTACTTTGGATCAGATACGCAGTATTTT
CASSQGQTYFGSDTQYF
>TRBD1|TRBJ1-4|-|TRBV5-1|16
TGCGCCAGCAGCTCCCACCGGGACAGCCGTTATGAAAAACTGTTTTTT
CASSSHRDSRYEKLFF
>-|TRBJ1-3|-|TRBV5-1|15
TGCGCCAGCAGCTTGGCCTTATCCTCTGGAAACACCATATATTTT
CASSLALSSGNTIYF
>-|TRBJ1-4|-|TRBV7-9|13
TGTGCCGTTCAGGATTCAACTAATGAAAAACTGTTTTTT
CAVQDSTNEKLFF
>-|TRBJ2-2|-|TRBV7-9|14
TGTGCCAGCAGCCTCGGACTGAACACCGGGGAGCTGTTTTTT
CASSLGLNTGELFF
>TRBD1|TRBJ1-1|-|TRBV5-1|16
TGCGCCAGCAGCCGGACAGGGGACCGTATGAACACTGAAGCTTTCTTT
CASSRTGDRMNTEAFF
>TRBD1|TRBJ2-3|-|TRBV24-1|16
TGTGCCACCAGTGAATTGAGGGACAGCTTGGGAGATACGCAGTATTTT
CATSELRDSLGDTQYF
>-|TRBJ2-7|-|TRBV10-3|13
TGTGCCATCAGCCCGAGGGGGATGTATGAGCAGTACTTC
CAISPRGMYEQYF
>TRBD1|TRBJ2-7|-|TRBV19|14
TGTGCCAGTAGTATTAGGGACAGACGGGACGAGCAGTACTTC
CASSIRDRRDEQYF
>-|TRBJ2-1|-|TRBV5-5|13
TGTGCCAGCAGCTTGACAGGGCCCAATGAGCAGTTCTTC
CASSLTGPNEQFF
>TRBD1|TRBJ2-2|-|TRBV24-1|18
TGTGCCACCAGTGACCCCCTAGGACAGGGGGAGAACACCGGGGAGCTGTTTTTT
CATSDPLGQGENTGELFF